A single sample is the source of the 22 T cell receptor beta chains below, sequenced in a study of shared clonotypes between healthy human individuals. Repertoires were generated with immunoSEQ multiplex PCR, while TCRdb's copy carries only in-frame clones and drops some. The sample lists a few million clones, around 92% seen once, with 0.37% in the top ten. Material: naive CD4+ T cells from PBMCs. The subset is: CD45RA+ positively selected. The receptor set was obtained from a man aged 18 to 29 in good health. Some clones in this sample may be carry-over from other donors' samples.

The rearrangement uses TRBV19 and TRBJ1-5; 7 nucleotides align to TRBD1. This CDR3 comprises 17 residues. CDR1 LNHDA and CDR2 SQIVND come from the germline V gene (reference sequence). The ends lost 4 bases at V and 7 bases at J; junction bases unmatched: 16. The CDR3 region has the DNA TGTGCCAGTAGTACCTCGAGGGGGCAGGCCAGGGGACAGCCCCAGCATTTT. It yields the protein CASSTSRGQARGQPQHF.

The chain is built from TRBV7-9 and TRBJ2-7, with 9 bases that match TRBD1. Germline V gene data show CDR1 as SEHNR and CDR2 as FQNEAQ (reference sequence). V trimming: 6 bases; J trimming: 6 bases; junction bases outside the gene matches: 6. The CDR3 consists of 13 residues. As DNA, the CDR3 is TGTGCCAGCAGTCAACAGGGGGCCCTCGAGCAGTACTTC. Its protein is CASSQQGALEQYF. Supplemented by reference TRBV7-9 and TRBJ2-7, the full variable domain reads DTGVSQNPRHKITKRGQNVTFRCDPISEHNRLYWYRQTLGQGPEFLTYFQNEAQLEKSRLLSDRFSAERPKGSFSTLEIQRTEQGDSAMYLCASSQQGALEQYFGPGTRLTVT.

This clone was recorded once. The chain is built from TRBV5-6 and TRBJ1-1; D is ambiguous. Germline V gene sequence: CDR1 SGHDT, CDR2 YYEEEE. The length of the CDR3 is 17 residues. Trimming cost V 2 bases and J 0 bases, with 17 bases left between them. The CDR3 DNA reads TGTGCCAGCAGCTTTCTTTCTCAGACGGCGATGAACACTGAAGCTTTCTTT. Protein product: CASSFLSQTAMNTEAFF.

The chain has TRBV9 and TRBJ1-1; D is possibly TRBD1 (5 bases). This CDR3 has 15 amino acids. The germline CDR1 and CDR2 sequences are SGDLS and YYNGEE. V gave up 0 bases and J gave up 7 bases, with 16 bases separating them. CDR3 sequence (DNA): TGTGCCAGCAGCGTAGGGGGAGCCGGGGCGGTTGAAGCTTTCTTT. Encoded protein: CASSVGGAGAVEAFF.

The chain has TRBV5-6 and TRBJ1-1; D is unresolved. Germline values: CDR1 SGHDT, CDR2 YYEEEE. V lost 3 bases and J lost 3, with 3 bases in between. The CDR3 sequence is 11 residues long. CDR3 in DNA: TGTGCCAGCAGCTGGGACACTGAAGCTTTCTTT. Encoded protein: CASSWDTEAFF.

The gene calls are TRBV28 and TRBJ1-2; 7 bases map to TRBD1. The CDR3 contains 12 residues. Unmatched junction bases numbered 8, after V lost 8 bases and J lost 8 bases. Germline CDR1 and CDR2: MDHEN and SYDVKM. The CDR3 loop reads CASVDRVWGYTF. CDR3 DNA: TGTGCCAGCGTCGACAGGGTCTGGGGCTACACCTTC.

This sequence joins TRBV7-2 and TRBJ2-4; no clear D gene. The germline V gene encodes CDR1 SGHTA and CDR2 FQGNSA. V lost 3 bases and J 0 bases, leaving 9 bases between the germline ends. This CDR3 region has 15 residues. Written as DNA, the CDR3 is TGTGCCAGCAGCTTTTGGGGTGGAGCCAAAAACATTCAGTACTTC. This encodes CASSFWGGAKNIQYF. The variable domain in full, with the rest retrieved from reference TRBV7-2 and TRBJ2-4, is GAGVSQSPSNKVTEKGKDVELRCDPISGHTALYWYRQSLGQGLEFLIYFQGNSAPDKSGLPSDRFSAERTGGSVSTLTIQRTQQEDSAVYLCASSFWGGAKNIQYFGAGTRLSVL.

The rearrangement joins TRBV11-2 to TRBJ2-1; 8 bases line up with TRBD1. The V gene's germline CDR1 is SGHAT and CDR2 FQNNGV. The CDR3 totals 15 residues. Trimming removed 4 bases from V and 7 bases from J; junction bases left unmatched: 9. In DNA form, the CDR3 reads TGTGCCAGCAGCTCCTGGCAGGGGGCGGGGAATGAGCAGTTCTTC. It is translated as CASSSWQGAGNEQFF.

The chain recombines TRBV7-2 with TRBJ2-2, with 11 bases identical to TRBD2. Germline V gene lookup returns CDR1 SGHTA and CDR2 FQGNSA. Germline trimming cut 11 bases from V and 4 bases from J; bases unmatched to any gene: 9. The CDR3 runs 15 residues. This chain's CDR3 is CACSGRAAGTGELFF. Written as DNA, the CDR3 is TGTGCCTGTAGCGGGAGGGCCGCCGGCACCGGGGAGCTGTTTTTT.

The gene calls are TRBV6-1 and TRBJ1-1; possible D gene TRBD1, 5 bases. CDR1 MNHNS and CDR2 SASEGT come from the germline V gene. This CDR3 is built from 13 residues. V lost 8 bases to trimming and J lost 0 bases, with 10 bases between them. CDR3 amino acids: CASAGPLNTEAFF. In nucleotides, the CDR3 is TGTGCCAGCGCGGGACCCCTGAACACTGAAGCTTTCTTT.

The gene calls are TRBV7-9 and TRBJ2-3; 8 nucleotides align to TRBD2. Germline V gives CDR1 SEHNR, CDR2 FQNEAQ (reference sequence). The CDR3 is 16 residues long. V gave up 4 bases and J gave up 1 base; unmatched junction bases: 7. The chain's CDR3 is CASSSPLAVRTDTQYF. The CDR3 nucleotides read TGTGCCAGCAGCTCTCCACTAGCGGTTCGCACAGATACGCAGTATTTT.

As to this clone: Other nucleotide sequences in the sample specify the same CDR3. CDR3 region: CASSPGGVETQYF. As DNA, the CDR3 is TGTGCCAGCTCACCAGGCGGTGTGGAGACCCAGTACTTC. The chain links TRBV18 to TRBJ2-5; D gene uncertain. From germline, CDR1 is KGHSH and CDR2 LQKENI. With 2 bases removed from V and 5 bases from J, the gap between germline ends came to 9 bases. The CDR3 covers 13 residues.

The chain joins TRBV28 to TRBJ2-7, with D maybe TRBD1 (8 bases). V was cut by 6 bases and J by 4 bases, with 19 bases left in between. The CDR3 length is 15 residues. The germline V gene encodes CDR1 MDHEN and CDR2 SYDVKM. CDR3 sequence reads: CASRRYTGGDYEQYF. The CDR3 DNA reads as TGTGCCAGCAGAAGATACACAGGGGGGGATTACGAGCAGTACTTC.

This sequence joins TRBV19 and TRBJ1-1; TRBD1 is a possible D gene (5 bases). Between the trimmed V and J ends, which lost 3 bases and 5 bases, there was a span of 34 bases. Germline assignment: CDR1 LNHDA and CDR2 SQIVND (reference sequence). The CDR3 loop spans 21 amino acids. CDR3 protein: CASSMAPPVFELRAERTEAFF. CDR3 nucleotides: TGTGCCAGTAGTATGGCCCCCCCCGTCTTCGAACTCAGGGCCGAGAGGACTGAAGCTTTCTTT. Together with reference TRBV19 and TRBJ1-1, the CDR3 gives the full variable domain: DGGITQSPKYLFRKEGQNVTLSCEQNLNHDAMYWYRQDPGQGLRLIYYSQIVNDFQKGDIAEGYSVSREKKESFPLTVTSAQKNPTAFYLCASSMAPPVFELRAERTEAFFGQGTRLTVV.

The chain links TRBV27 to TRBJ2-3; possibly TRBD1 or TRBD2 for D (5 bases each). Germline CDR1 is MNHEY and CDR2 is SMNVEV (reference sequence). The V gene lost 0 bases and the J gene lost 2 bases, with 9 bases spanning the gap. This CDR3 region has 15 residues. The CDR3 here is CASSLSRGATDTQYF. DNA of the CDR3: TGTGCCAGCAGTTTATCGAGGGGCGCCACAGATACGCAGTATTTT.

Written as DNA, the CDR3 is TGTGCCAGCAGTTACGACGGACCTACCCCTGGCTACACCTTC. Its protein is CASSYDGPTPGYTF. The chain couples TRBV6-6 to TRBJ1-2; D gene unclear. The CDR3 is made up of 14 amino acids. The ends were cut back, 2 bases at V and 7 bases at J, with 14 bases in the middle. Germline V CDR1 and CDR2: MNHNY, SVGAGI (reference sequence).

Points on this clone: Because it lacks the conserved phenylalanine or tryptophan at the end, this CDR3 is likely a read error. No DNA is shown, since the ends of the CDR3 on it are uncertain; the CDR3 is the one TCRdb lists. V usage is TRBV20-1 and J usage is TRBJ2-7. The CDR3 is 9 residues long, counting both termini. CDR1 and CDR2 from the germline V gene are DFQATT and SNEGSKA (reference sequence). The CDR3 spells CSISDLSSL.

For this clone: Other DNA sequences within the sample encode an identical CDR3. This CDR3 is CSARYGETQYF. The DNA of the CDR3 is TGCAGTGCTAGATACGGGGAGACCCAGTACTTC. The rearrangement uses TRBV20-1 and TRBJ2-5, with unresolved D. V dropped 2 bases and J dropped 5 bases, with 6 bases sitting between them. The CDR3 runs 11 residues. Germline CDR1 and CDR2: DFQATT and SNEGSKA (reference sequence).

This clone was counted once. The rearrangement joins TRBV28 to TRBJ1-2; D uncertain. Trimming removed 6 bases at V and 2 bases at J, with 19 bases between. Per the germline V gene, CDR1 is MDHEN and CDR2 is SYDVKM. This CDR3 contains 16 residues. The chain's CDR3 is CASSPGGQRLNYGYTF. The CDR3 region has the DNA TGTGCCAGCAGCCCGGGAGGCCAGAGGTTGAACTATGGCTACACCTTC.

The chain employs TRBV5-4 and TRBJ2-7, with a possible D match to TRBD1 (6 bases). The CDR3 spans 14 residues. The V and J ends lost 4 bases and 7 bases respectively, with 18 bases between them. The V gene's germline CDR1 is SGHNT and CDR2 YYREEE (reference sequence). CDR3: CASSPQGPSGEQYF. The DNA for the CDR3 is TGTGCCAGCAGCCCACAGGGTCCCTCAGGGGAGCAGTACTTC.

CDR3 protein: CASSYSGTGGSYGYTF. CDR3 coding DNA: TGTGCCAGCAGTTACTCAGGGACAGGGGGCAGCTATGGCTACACCTTC. The gene calls are TRBV6-5 and TRBJ1-2, with 12 bases identical to TRBD1. From germline, CDR1 is MNHEY and CDR2 SVGAGI. CDR3 size: 16 residues. Germline trimming cut 0 bases from V and 4 bases from J; bases unmatched to any gene: 3.

This clone appeared once. The chain carries TRBV18 and TRBJ2-7; D is unclear. This CDR3 has 16 amino acids. Germline values: CDR1 KGHSH, CDR2 LQKENI. Trimming removed 3 bases at V and 2 bases at J, with 17 bases between. The CDR3 DNA reads as TGTGCCAGCTCACCCTCCATTGGGCTCCGGGCCTACGAGCAGTACTTC. This encodes CASSPSIGLRAYEQYF.